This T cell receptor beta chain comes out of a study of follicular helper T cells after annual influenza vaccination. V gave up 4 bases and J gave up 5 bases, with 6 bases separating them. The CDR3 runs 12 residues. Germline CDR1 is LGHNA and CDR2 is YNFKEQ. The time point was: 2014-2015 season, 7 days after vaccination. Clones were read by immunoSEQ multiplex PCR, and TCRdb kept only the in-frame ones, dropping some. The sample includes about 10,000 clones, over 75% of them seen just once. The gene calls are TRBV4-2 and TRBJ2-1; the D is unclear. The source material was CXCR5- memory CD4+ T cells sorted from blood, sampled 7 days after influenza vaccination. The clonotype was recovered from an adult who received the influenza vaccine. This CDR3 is CASSRPNNEQFF. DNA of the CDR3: TGTGCCAGCAGCCGACCGAACAATGAGCAGTTCTTC.